The 21 T cell receptor beta chains below were found in one sample sequenced in a study of Graves' ophthalmopathy and Graves' hyperthyroidism. Amplification of TCR beta CDR3 regions used RNA transcripts. First-round RT-PCR employed HTBI primers, with a second-round multiplex PCR after it. TCRdb reanalysed the multiplex PCR reads using MiXCR and keeps one entry per CDR3 protein. The sample lists approximately 500,000 distinct CDR3 sequences; around 15% were seen once. The sequenced material came from blood. Source of these receptors: a woman aged 30 to 39 with Graves' ophthalmopathy.

The V and J genes are TRBV28 and TRBJ2-7; 11 bases agree with TRBD1. V lost 4 bases and J lost 7; bases outside the gene matches: 6. CDR3 size: 14 residues. From germline, CDR1 is MDHEN and CDR2 SYDVKM. CDR3 nucleotide sequence: TGTGCCAGCAGTTCGGACAGGGGGCATTGGGAGCAGTACTTC. Its protein is CASSSDRGHWEQYF.

This clonotype was detected many times. The V gene is TRBV5-4, the J gene TRBJ1-2; D possibly corresponds to TRBD1 (5 bases). CDR1 is SGHNT and CDR2 is YYREEE in the germline V gene (reference sequence). This CDR3 comprises 14 residues. V gave up 10 bases and J gave up 5 bases, with 21 bases separating them. The CDR3 DNA reads as TGTGCCCTAGCTTGGGTGGGGGTTGCGTATGGCTACACCTTC. Its translation is CALAWVGVAYGYTF. Looking up the rest from reference TRBV5-4 and TRBJ1-2 gives the full variable domain: ETGVTQSPTHLIKTRGQQVTLRCSSQSGHNTVSWYQQALGQGPQFIFQYYREEENGRGNFPPRFSGLQFPNYSSELNVNALELDDSALYLCALAWVGVAYGYTFGSGTRLTVV.

At least ten counts were recorded for this clonotype. The chain couples TRBV6-4 to TRBJ2-7; 8 bases map to TRBD2. CDR1 is MRHNA, CDR2 SNTAGT, per germline. This CDR3 contains 20 residues. After removal of 7 bases from V and 3 bases from J, the junction contained 26 bases not matched to a gene. This CDR3 reads CASTPNSPGVAGRGNYEQYF. CDR3 nucleotides: TGTGCCAGCACCCCTAATAGTCCGGGAGTAGCGGGGAGAGGGAACTACGAGCAGTACTTC.

Remarks on this clonotype: This may stem from a read error, because a much larger clone lies one nucleotide away. This chain uses TRBV18 with TRBJ1-3, with a tentative D call TRBD1 (6 bases). There are 17 residues in the CDR3. Germline loops: CDR1 KGHSH, CDR2 LQKENI. CDR3 sequence reads: CAISPTTGQSSGNTIYF. The CDR3 bases are TGTGCCATCTCACCTACGACAGGACAGAGCTCTGGAAACACCATATATTTT. The variable domain in full, completed from reference TRBV18 and TRBJ1-3, reads NAGVMQNPRHLVRRRGQEARLRCSPMKGHSHVYWYRQLPEEGLKFMVYLQKENIIDESGMPKERFSAEFPKEGPSILRIQQVVRGDSAAYFCAISPTTGQSSGNTIYFGEGSWLTVV.

In its sample, this clonotype was seen many times. V gene TRBV30 combines with J gene TRBJ2-7; D unresolved. Trimming stripped 0 bases from V and 3 bases from J, with 9 bases between. This CDR3 is built from 13 residues. CDR1 and CDR2 from the germline V gene are GTSNPN and SVGIG (reference sequence). CDR3 sequence: CAWSVGYSYEQYF. The CDR3 bases are TGTGCCTGGAGTGTAGGGTACAGCTACGAGCAGTACTTC. The full variable domain, its missing parts supplied by reference TRBV30 and TRBJ2-7, is SQTIHQWPATLVQPVGSPLSLECTVEGTSNPNLYWYRQAAGRGLQLLFYSVGIGQISSEVPQNLSASRPQDRQFILSSKKLLLSDSGFYLCAWSVGYSYEQYFGPGTRLTVT.

The table lists this clonotype with a few counts. The rearrangement links TRBV10-3 to TRBJ2-7; D ambiguous. CDR3 length: 14 amino acids. Germline V gives CDR1 ENHRY, CDR2 SYGVKD. Trimming took 0 bases from V and 2 from J, leaving 8 bases between them. This CDR3 reads CAISESLSPYEQYF. CDR3 DNA sequence: TGTGCCATCAGTGAGTCTTTGAGCCCCTACGAGCAGTACTTC.

The chain is built from TRBV30 and TRBJ1-1, with 7 bases lining up with TRBD1. Per germline, CDR1 GTSNPN and CDR2 SVGIG (reference sequence). The J segment lost 6 bases and the V segment lost 3 bases, leaving 10 bases of the junction unmatched. The CDR3 contains 14 residues. The CDR3 DNA sequence: TGTGCCTGGAGGCCGGGACAGAGGGAATCTGAAGCTTTCTTT. Translation gives CAWRPGQRESEAFF.

This clonotype was recorded many times. It may be a read error: a sequence one base away is much more abundant. The chain combines TRBV12-3 or TRBV12-4 with TRBJ2-7; TRBD2 agrees at 9 bases. The length of the CDR3 is 15 residues. Germline trimming cut 5 bases from V and 3 bases from J; bases unmatched to any gene: 8. CDR3 nucleotides: TGTGCCAGCAGTCCCGGCGGGAGGGCCGACTACGAGCAGTACTTC. Translation gives CASSPGGRADYEQYF.

The table lists this clonotype with many counts. V gene TRBV19 combines with J gene TRBJ2-7; 11 bases are shared with TRBD1. CDR3 size: 14 residues. Germline CDR1 reads LNHDA; CDR2 reads SQIVND (reference sequence). V was pared by 7 bases and J by 3 bases, with 5 bases of the junction left unmatched. This chain's CDR3 is CASTAGTGGYEQYF. The DNA of the CDR3 is TGTGCCAGTACGGCCGGGACAGGGGGCTACGAGCAGTACTTC.

This clonotype was detected many times. The V call is TRBV28, the J call TRBJ1-2, with D hard to call. The CDR3 has 17 amino acids. Germline-derived CDR1 and CDR2 are MDHEN and SYDVKM. Trimming removed 6 bases from V and 7 bases from J, with 27 bases in between. The CDR3 sequence is CASRINFGSPRRLGYTF. The CDR3 DNA follows: TGTGCCAGCAGAATTAATTTCGGATCCCCCCGGAGGCTTGGCTACACCTTC.

This clonotype was counted many times. This sequence joins TRBV27 and TRBJ1-2; 7 bases fit TRBD1. Germline loops: CDR1 MNHEY, CDR2 SMNVEV (reference sequence). The J segment lost 7 bases and the V segment lost 10 bases, leaving 15 bases of the junction unmatched. The CDR3 is 14 amino acids. DNA for the CDR3: TGTGCCACCGCCGGGGTAGGGGGCTTGTCTGGCTACACCTTC. Amino acids: CATAGVGGLSGYTF.

This clonotype was detected ten times or more. J is TRBJ2-4 and V is TRBV12-3 or TRBV12-4; D is tentatively TRBD1 or TRBD2 (5 bases each). V dropped 7 bases and J dropped 8 bases, with 21 bases sitting between them. The CDR3 extends over 15 amino acids. CDR3 sequence (DNA): TGTGCCAGCACCAAGGCCGAACGAGGGACGGACATTCAGTACTTC. This gives the protein CASTKAERGTDIQYF.

This clonotype was observed at least ten times. The chain is built from TRBV20-1 and TRBJ1-2; the D is unclear. CDR1 is DFQATT and CDR2 is SNEGSKA in the germline V gene (reference sequence). The V end lost 3 bases, the J end lost 2 bases, and 7 bases lay between the germline ends. The CDR3 runs 12 residues. The CDR3 here is CSASRANYGYTF. The CDR3, as DNA: TGCAGTGCTAGCCGGGCGAACTATGGCTACACCTTC.

This clonotype has at least ten counts. The CDR3 here is CASSPTGTDIYEQYF. The CDR3 DNA reads TGCGCCAGCAGCCCGACCGGGACAGACATCTACGAGCAGTACTTC. The chain employs TRBV5-1 and TRBJ2-7; TRBD1 aligns across 7 bases. J was trimmed by 3 bases and V by 4 bases; bases with no gene match: 10. The CDR3 loop spans 15 amino acids. Germline CDR1 is SGHRS and CDR2 is YFSETQ. Based on the CDR3 plus reference TRBV5-1 and TRBJ2-7, the full variable domain is KAGVTQTPRYLIKTRGQQVTLSCSPISGHRSVSWYQQTPGQGLQFLFEYFSETQRNKGNFPGRFSGRQFSNSRSEMNVSTLELGDSALYLCASSPTGTDIYEQYFGPGTRLTVT.

In its sample, this clonotype was seen many times. The chain employs TRBV12-3 or TRBV12-4 and TRBJ1-1; possible D gene TRBD1, 6 bases. V lost 4 bases and J lost 5, with 20 bases in between. This CDR3 has 16 amino acids. CDR3 in amino acids: CASSSGGPGGLTEAFF. For the CDR3, the DNA is TGTGCCAGCAGTTCTGGGGGTCCTGGGGGGCTAACTGAAGCTTTCTTT.

A few counts support this clonotype. The chain employs TRBV15 and TRBJ1-2; D remains ambiguous. The CDR3 consists of 13 residues. Germline V CDR1 and CDR2: LNHNV, YYDKDF (reference sequence). V lost 5 bases and J 6 bases, leaving 13 bases between the germline ends. Here the CDR3 reads CATSPGFMDGYTF. The CDR3 bases are TGTGCCACCAGCCCGGGGTTCATGGATGGCTACACCTTC.

Only a few counts were recorded for this clonotype. V is TRBV28 and J is TRBJ1-2, with 8 bases fitting TRBD1. V was pared by 4 bases and J by 5 bases, with 6 bases of the junction left unmatched. The CDR3 loop spans 14 amino acids. CDR1 MDHEN and CDR2 SYDVKM come from the germline V gene. DNA for the CDR3: TGTGCCAGCAGTTGGGGACAGGCGGCATATGGCTACACCTTC. Translation: CASSWGQAAYGYTF.

The rearrangement links TRBV29-1 to TRBJ1-5; a weak D match, TRBD1 (5 bases). Germline-derived CDR1 and CDR2 are SQVTM and ANQGSEA. This CDR3 region has 16 residues. Deletions cut 5 bases from V and 0 bases from J, with 17 bases between. The CDR3 DNA sequence: TGCAGCGTTCGGGACGGAAACATCTATAGCAATCAGCCCCAGCATTTT. This encodes CSVRDGNIYSNQPQHF.

This clonotype was seen a few times. The CDR3 coding sequence is TGTGCCAGCAGTGGGACCGGGACAGGTTCTCCCTACGAGCAGTACTTC. It yields the protein CASSGTGTGSPYEQYF. V is TRBV6-1 and J is TRBJ2-7, with 8 bases that match TRBD1. This CDR3 region has 16 residues. Losses at the gene ends were 4 bases for V and 2 bases for J; bases not matched to a gene: 10. Germline V gives CDR1 MNHNS, CDR2 SASEGT.

Details on this clonotype: One end of the junction is discordant with germline, which a read error may explain. The chain carries TRBV7-9 and TRBJ2-2, with D hard to call. The germline V gene encodes CDR1 SEHNR and CDR2 FQNEAQ (reference sequence). The CDR3 extends over 12 amino acids. CDR3 amino acids: CASSWGTEELFF. In DNA, the CDR3 is TGTGCCAGCAGCTGGGGAACCGAGGAGCTGTTTTTT.

This clonotype was counted at least ten times. This chain connects TRBV12-3 or TRBV12-4 to TRBJ2-7; D ambiguous. Trimming removed 2 bases at V and 2 bases at J, with 10 bases between. This CDR3 has 14 residues. The CDR3 loop reads CASSLMGSTYEQYF. CDR3 DNA: TGTGCCAGCAGTTTAATGGGCAGTACCTACGAGCAGTACTTC.